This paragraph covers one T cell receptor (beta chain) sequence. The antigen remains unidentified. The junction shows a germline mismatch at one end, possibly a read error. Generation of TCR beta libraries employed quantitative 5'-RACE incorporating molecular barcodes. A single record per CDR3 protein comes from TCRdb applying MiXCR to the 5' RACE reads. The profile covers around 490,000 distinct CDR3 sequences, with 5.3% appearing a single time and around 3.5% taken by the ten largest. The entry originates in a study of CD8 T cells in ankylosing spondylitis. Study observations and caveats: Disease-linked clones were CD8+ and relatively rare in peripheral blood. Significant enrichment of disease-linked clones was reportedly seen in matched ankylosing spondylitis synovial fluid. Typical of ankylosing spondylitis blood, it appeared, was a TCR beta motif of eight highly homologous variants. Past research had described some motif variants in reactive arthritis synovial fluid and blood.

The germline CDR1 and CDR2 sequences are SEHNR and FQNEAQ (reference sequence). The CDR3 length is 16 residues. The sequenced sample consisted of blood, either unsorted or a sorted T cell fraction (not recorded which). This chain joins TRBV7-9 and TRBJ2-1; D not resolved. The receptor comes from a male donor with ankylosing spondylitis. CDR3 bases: TGTGCCATCAGCCTCGGGCTCGACGCCTCCTACAATGAGCAGTTCTTC. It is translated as CAISLGLDASYNEQFF.